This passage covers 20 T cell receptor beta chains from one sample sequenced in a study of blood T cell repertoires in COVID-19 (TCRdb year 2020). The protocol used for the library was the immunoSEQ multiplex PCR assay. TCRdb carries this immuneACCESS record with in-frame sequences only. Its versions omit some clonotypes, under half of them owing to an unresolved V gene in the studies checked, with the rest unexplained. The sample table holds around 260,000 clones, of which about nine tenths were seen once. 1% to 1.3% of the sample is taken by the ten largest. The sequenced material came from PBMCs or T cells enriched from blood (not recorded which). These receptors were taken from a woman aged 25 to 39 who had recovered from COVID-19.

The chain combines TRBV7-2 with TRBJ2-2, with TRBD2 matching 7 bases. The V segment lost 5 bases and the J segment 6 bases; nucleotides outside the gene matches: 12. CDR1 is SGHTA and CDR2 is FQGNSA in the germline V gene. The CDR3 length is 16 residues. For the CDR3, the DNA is TGTGCCAGCAGCCCTCGGGCGGGAGTTGGGGCCGGGGAGCTGTTTTTT. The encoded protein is CASSPRAGVGAGELFF.

In nucleotides, the CDR3 is TGTGCCAGCATTCCCATCGACAGGGCGGATTCACCCCTCCACTTT. Its translation is CASIPIDRADSPLHF. The chain has TRBV28 and TRBJ1-6; 7 bases map to TRBD1. Germline V gene sequence: CDR1 MDHEN, CDR2 SYDVKM. CDR3 length equals 15 residues. Unmatched junction bases numbered 11, after V lost 7 bases and J lost 8 bases. Supplemented by reference TRBV28 and TRBJ1-6, the full variable domain reads DVKVTQSSRYLVKRTGEKVFLECVQDMDHENMFWYRQDPGLGLRLIYFSYDVKMKEKGDIPEGYSVSREKKERFSLILESASTNQTSMYLCASIPIDRADSPLHFGNGTRLTVT.

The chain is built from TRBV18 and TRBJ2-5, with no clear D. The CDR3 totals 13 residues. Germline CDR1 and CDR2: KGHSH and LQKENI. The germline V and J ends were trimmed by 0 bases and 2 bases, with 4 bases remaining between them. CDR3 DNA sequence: TGTGCCAGCTCACCACCGGCTCAAGAGACCCAGTACTTC. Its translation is CASSPPAQETQYF.

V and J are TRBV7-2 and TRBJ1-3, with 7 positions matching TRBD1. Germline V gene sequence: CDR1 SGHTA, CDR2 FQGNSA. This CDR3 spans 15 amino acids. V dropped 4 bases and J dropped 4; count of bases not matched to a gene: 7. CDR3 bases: TGTGCCAGCAGCTCCCAGACAGGGACAGGAAACACCATATATTTT. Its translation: CASSSQTGTGNTIYF.

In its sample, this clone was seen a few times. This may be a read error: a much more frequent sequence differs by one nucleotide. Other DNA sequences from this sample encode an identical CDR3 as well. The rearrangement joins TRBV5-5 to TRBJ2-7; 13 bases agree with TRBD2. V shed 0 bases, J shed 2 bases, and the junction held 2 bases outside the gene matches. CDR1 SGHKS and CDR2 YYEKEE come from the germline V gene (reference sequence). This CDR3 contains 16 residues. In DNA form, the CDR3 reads TGTGCCAGCAGCTTGGCCGGGACTAGCGGGGCCTACGAGCAGTACTTC. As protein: CASSLAGTSGAYEQYF. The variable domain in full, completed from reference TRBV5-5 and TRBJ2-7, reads DAGVTQSPTHLIKTRGQQVTLRCSPISGHKSVSWYQQVLGQGPQFIFQYYEKEERGRGNFPDRFSARQFPNYSSELNVNALLLGDSALYLCASSLAGTSGAYEQYFGPGTRLTVT.

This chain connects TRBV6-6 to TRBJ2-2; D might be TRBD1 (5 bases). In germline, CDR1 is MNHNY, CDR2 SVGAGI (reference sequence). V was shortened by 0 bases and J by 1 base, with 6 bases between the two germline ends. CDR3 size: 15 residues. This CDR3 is CASSYSDRNTGELFF. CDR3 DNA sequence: TGTGCCAGCAGTTACTCCGACAGGAACACCGGGGAGCTGTTTTTT.

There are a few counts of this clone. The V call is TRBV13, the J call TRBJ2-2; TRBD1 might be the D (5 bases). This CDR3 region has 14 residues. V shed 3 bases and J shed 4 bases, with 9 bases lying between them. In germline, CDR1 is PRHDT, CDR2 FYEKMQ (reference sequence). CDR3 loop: CASSFTGSTGELFF. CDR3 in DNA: TGTGCCAGCAGCTTTACAGGTTCCACCGGGGAGCTGTTTTTT.

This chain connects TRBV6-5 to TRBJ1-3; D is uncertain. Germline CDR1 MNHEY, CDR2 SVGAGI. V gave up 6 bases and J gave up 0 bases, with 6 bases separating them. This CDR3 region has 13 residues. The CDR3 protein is CASSIDSGNTIYF. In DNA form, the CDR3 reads TGTGCCAGCAGCATAGACTCTGGAAACACCATATATTTT.

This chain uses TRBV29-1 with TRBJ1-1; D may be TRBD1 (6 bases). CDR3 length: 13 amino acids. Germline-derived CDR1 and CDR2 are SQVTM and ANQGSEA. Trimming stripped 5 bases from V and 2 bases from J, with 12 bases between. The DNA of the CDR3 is TGCAGCGTTACAACAGGGATTAACACTGAAGCTTTCTTT. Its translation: CSVTTGINTEAFF.

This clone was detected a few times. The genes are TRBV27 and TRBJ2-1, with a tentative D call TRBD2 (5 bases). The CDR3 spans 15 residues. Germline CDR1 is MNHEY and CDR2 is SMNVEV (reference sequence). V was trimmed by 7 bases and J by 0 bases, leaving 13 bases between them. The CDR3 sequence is CASIRTVSSYNEQFF. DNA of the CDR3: TGTGCCAGCATACGGACTGTAAGCTCCTACAATGAGCAGTTCTTC.

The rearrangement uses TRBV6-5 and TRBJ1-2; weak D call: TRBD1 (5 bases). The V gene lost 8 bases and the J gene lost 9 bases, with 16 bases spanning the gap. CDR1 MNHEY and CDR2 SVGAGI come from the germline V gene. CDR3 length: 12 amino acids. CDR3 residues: CASGRDSGSYTF. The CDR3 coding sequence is TGTGCCAGCGGACGGGACTCAGGAAGCTACACCTTC.

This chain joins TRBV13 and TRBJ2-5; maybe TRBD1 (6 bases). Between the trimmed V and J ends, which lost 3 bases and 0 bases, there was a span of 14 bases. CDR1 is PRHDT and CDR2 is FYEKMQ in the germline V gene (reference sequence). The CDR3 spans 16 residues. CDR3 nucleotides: TGTGCCAGCAGCTTCTTGGGCCAGGGGAACCAAGAGACCCAGTACTTC. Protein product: CASSFLGQGNQETQYF.

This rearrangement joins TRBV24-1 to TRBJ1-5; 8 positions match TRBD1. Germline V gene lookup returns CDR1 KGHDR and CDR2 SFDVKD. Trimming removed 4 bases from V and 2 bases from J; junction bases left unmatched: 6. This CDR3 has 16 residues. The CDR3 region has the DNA TGTGCCACCAGTGACAGCGGACAGGGCGGCAATCAGCCCCAGCATTTT. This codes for CATSDSGQGGNQPQHF.

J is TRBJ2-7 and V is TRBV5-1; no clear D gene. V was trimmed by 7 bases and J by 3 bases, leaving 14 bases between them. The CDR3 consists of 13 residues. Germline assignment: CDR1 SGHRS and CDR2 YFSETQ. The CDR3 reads CASYNTEFYEQYF. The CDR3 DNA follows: TGCGCCAGCTATAACACGGAGTTCTACGAGCAGTACTTC.

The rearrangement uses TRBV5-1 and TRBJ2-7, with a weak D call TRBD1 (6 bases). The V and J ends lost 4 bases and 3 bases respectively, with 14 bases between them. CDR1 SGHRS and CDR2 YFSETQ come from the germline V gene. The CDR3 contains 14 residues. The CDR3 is CASSGVTGSYEQYF. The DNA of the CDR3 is TGCGCCAGCAGCGGAGTTACAGGGAGCTACGAGCAGTACTTC.

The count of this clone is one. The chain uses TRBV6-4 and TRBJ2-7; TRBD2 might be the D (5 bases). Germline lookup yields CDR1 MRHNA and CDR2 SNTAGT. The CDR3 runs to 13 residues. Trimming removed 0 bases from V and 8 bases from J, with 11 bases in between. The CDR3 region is CASSDSRATQQYF. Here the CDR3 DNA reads TGTGCCAGCAGTGACTCGAGGGCAACCCAGCAGTACTTC.

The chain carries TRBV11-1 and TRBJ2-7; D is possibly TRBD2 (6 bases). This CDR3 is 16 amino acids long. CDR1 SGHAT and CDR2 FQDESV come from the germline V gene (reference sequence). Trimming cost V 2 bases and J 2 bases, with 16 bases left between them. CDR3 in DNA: TGTGCCAGCAGCTTATACCCCGACATAGCGGCCTACGAGCAGTACTTC. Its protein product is CASSLYPDIAAYEQYF.

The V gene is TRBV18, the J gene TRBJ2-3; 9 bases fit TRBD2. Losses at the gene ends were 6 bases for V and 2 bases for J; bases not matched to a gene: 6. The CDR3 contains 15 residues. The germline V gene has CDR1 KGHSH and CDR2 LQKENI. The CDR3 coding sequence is TGTGCCAGCTCGAATAGCGGGAGAACCACAGATACGCAGTATTTT. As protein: CASSNSGRTTDTQYF.

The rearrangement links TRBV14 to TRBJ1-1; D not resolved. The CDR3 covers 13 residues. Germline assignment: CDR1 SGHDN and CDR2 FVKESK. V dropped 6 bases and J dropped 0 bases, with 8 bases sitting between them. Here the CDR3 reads CASSLTVNTEAFF. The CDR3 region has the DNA TGTGCCAGCAGTCTAACAGTGAACACTGAAGCTTTCTTT.

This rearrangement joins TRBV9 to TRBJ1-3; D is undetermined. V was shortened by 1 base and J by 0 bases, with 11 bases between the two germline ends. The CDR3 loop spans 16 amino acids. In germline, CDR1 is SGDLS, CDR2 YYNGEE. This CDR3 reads CASSVMGSHSGNTIYF. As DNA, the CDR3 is TGTGCCAGCAGCGTAATGGGCTCTCACTCTGGAAACACCATATATTTT.